This T cell receptor (beta chain) came from a study of post-analysis software for immune sequencing data (dated by TCRdb to 2013 to 2016). Broadly, across the study: Disease courses on record covered relapsing-remitting, secondary progressive and progressive-relapsing multiple sclerosis, though some patients had no subtype annotation. The patient repertoires were compared against some twelve previously published healthy control repertoires obtained from donors aged about 6 to 26 years. A subset of samples was prepared in parallel using single-end sample barcoding, then pooled and co-amplified after Illumina adapter ligation.

Library generation was performed with PCR. The sequencer was an Illumina HiSeq 2500. To reduce PCR and sequencing biases, unique molecular identifiers were incorporated into the TCR beta cDNA libraries. About 500,000 cDNA molecules were obtained per 1 to 10 million input T cells, so each molecule approximated one T cell. Patient libraries were prepared and sequenced with the same protocol used for the earlier healthy control dataset. Within a given batch, samples were prepared together, multiplexed and sequenced on the same HiSeq lane. The authors' analysis ran thus. MIGEC was used to process the raw barcoded reads, and molecular identifier groups with only a single read were discarded before consensus assembly and CDR3 extraction. Clonotype tables were post-analysed with VDJtools, normalizing diversity by down-sampling all datasets to the smallest sample size. To correct batch-related cross-sample contamination, repertoire overlap clustering matched CDR3 amino acid sequences but not nucleotide sequences. In-frame beta chains were kept once TCRdb had trimmed the public reads at Q25 with fastp and called clones with MiXCR. Rows with a matching CDR3 protein are joined into one entry that keeps the most common DNA and genes. The authors' filters were not applied to this entry. The sample table records 550,000 to 700,000 distinct CDR3 sequences; around 47% of these occur just once. The ten largest clones capture 1.7% of the sample.

CDR1 and CDR2 (MGHRA, YSYEKL) derive from the germline V gene. The CDR3 contains 13 residues, cysteine and phenylalanine counted. Here the CDR3 DNA is all that survives: 39 bases in frame from base 1. V loses 0 bases, J loses 7 bases, and the germline ends lie 10 bases apart. To demonstrate the VDJtools post-analysis software, TCR beta repertoires were profiled from the peripheral blood of 10 to 15 young patients with multiple sclerosis. The multiple sclerosis patients were children and adolescents ranging in age from about 6 to 17 years. Worth noting for this clonotype: This clone's antigen is unknown. The record has no base qualities; no much larger clone is one base away.

Study-wide findings and limitations: Significantly lower normalized Chao1 diversity was found in multiple sclerosis patients than in controls, suggesting substantial peripheral T-cell clonal expansion. When samples were clustered directly using the F measure, samples prepared in the same batch co-clustered strongly, which prompted a batch-effect correction. The control group was slightly older than the multiple sclerosis patient group. Several TRBV segments, including TRBV5-6, TRBV5-1 and TRBV20-1, were significantly more frequent in patients than controls.

Material for sequencing was blood. The chain was built from TRBV4-1 and TRBJ2-7; the D gene is not confidently resolved. This sequence was found in a girl between 5 and 17 years old with multiple sclerosis. The DNA reads as follows: TGCGCCAGCAGCCAAGATGGCCCCCTGGAGCAGTACTTC. It specifies CASSQDGPLEQYF.